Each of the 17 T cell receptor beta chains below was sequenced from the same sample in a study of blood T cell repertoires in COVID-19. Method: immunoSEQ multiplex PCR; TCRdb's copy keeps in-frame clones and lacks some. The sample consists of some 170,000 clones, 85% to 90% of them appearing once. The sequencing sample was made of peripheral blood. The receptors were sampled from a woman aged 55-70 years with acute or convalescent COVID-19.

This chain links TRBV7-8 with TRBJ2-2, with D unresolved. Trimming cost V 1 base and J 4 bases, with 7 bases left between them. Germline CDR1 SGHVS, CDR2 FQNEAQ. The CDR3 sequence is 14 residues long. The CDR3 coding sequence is TGTGCCAGCAGCTTAGATCGAGCCACCGGGGAGCTGTTTTTT. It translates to CASSLDRATGELFF.

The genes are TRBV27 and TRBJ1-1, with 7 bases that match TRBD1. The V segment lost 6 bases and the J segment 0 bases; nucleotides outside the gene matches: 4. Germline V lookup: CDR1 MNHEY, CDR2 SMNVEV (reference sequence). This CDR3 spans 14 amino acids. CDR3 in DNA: TGTGCCAGCAGAGCGGACAGGCTGAACACTGAAGCTTTCTTT. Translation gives CASRADRLNTEAFF.

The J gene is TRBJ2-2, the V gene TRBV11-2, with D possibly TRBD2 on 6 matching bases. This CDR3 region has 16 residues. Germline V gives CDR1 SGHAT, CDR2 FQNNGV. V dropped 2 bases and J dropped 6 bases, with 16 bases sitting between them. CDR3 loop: CASSLRRDVVAGELFF. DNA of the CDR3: TGTGCCAGCAGCTTACGGAGGGATGTAGTCGCCGGGGAGCTGTTTTTT.

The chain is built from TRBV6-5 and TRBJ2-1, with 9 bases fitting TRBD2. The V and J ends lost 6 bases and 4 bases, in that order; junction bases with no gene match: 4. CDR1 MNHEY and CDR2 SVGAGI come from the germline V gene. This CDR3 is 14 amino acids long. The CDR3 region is CASRTSGQYNEQFF. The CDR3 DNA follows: TGTGCCAGCAGGACTAGCGGACAGTACAATGAGCAGTTCTTC.

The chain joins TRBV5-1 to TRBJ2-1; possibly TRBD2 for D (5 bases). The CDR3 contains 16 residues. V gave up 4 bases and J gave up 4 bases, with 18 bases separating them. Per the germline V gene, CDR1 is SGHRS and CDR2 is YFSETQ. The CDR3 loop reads CASSVRSGKGYNEQFF. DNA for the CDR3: TGCGCCAGCAGCGTCCGTTCGGGGAAGGGTTACAATGAGCAGTTCTTC.

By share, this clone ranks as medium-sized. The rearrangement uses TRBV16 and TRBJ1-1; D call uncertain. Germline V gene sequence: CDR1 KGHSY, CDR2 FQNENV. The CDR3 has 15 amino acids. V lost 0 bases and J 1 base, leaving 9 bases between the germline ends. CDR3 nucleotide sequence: TGTGCCAGCAGCCAATCCCGTATATCGAACACTGAAGCTTTCTTT. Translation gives CASSQSRISNTEAFF. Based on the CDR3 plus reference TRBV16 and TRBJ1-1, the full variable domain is GEEVAQTPKHLVRGEGQKAKLYCAPIKGHSYVFWYQQVLKNEFKFLISFQNENVFDETGMPKERFSAKCLPNSPCSLEIQATKLEDSAVYFCASSQSRISNTEAFFGQGTRLTVV.

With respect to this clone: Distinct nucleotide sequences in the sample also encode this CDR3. The CDR3 region is CSVESGTDTQYF. The CDR3 DNA is TGCAGCGTTGAGAGTGGCACAGATACGCAGTATTTT. The chain couples TRBV29-1 to TRBJ2-3; no firm D call. Germline lookup yields CDR1 SQVTM and CDR2 ANQGSEA. Between the trimmed V and J ends, which lost 3 bases and 1 base, there was a span of 5 bases. The CDR3 is made up of 12 amino acids.

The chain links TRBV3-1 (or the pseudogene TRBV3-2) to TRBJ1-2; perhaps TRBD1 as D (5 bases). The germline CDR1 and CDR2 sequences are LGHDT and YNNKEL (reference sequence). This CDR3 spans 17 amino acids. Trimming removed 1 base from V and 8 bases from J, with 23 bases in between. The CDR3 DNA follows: TGTGCCAGCAGCCAAGGATCTAAAGGGGCCCGGAGTAGGGGCTACACCTTC. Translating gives CASSQGSKGARSRGYTF.

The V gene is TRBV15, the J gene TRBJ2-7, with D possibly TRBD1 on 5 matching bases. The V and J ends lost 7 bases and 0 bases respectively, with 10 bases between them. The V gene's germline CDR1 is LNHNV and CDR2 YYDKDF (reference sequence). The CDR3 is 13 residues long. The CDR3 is CATTSGISYEQYF. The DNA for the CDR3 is TGTGCCACCACCTCAGGGATCTCCTACGAGCAGTACTTC.

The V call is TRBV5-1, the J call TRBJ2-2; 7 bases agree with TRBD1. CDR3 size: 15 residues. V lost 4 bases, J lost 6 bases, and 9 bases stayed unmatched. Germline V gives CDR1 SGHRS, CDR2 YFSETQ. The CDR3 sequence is CASSLRTGESGELFF. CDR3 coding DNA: TGCGCCAGCAGCCTACGGACAGGCGAGTCCGGGGAGCTGTTTTTT.

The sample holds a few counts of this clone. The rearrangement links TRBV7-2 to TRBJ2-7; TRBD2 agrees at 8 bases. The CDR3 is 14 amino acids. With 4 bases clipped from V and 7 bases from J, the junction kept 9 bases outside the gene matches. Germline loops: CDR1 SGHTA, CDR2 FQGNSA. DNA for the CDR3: TGTGCCAGCAGCTCGTCAGCGGGGGTTGGGGAGCAGTACTTC. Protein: CASSSSAGVGEQYF.

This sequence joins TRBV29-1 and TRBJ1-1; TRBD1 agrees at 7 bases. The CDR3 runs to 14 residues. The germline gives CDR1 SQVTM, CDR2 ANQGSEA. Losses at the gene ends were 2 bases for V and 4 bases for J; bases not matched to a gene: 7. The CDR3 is CSVEPRQGFTEAFF. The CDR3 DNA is TGCAGCGTTGAACCCCGACAGGGATTCACTGAAGCTTTCTTT.

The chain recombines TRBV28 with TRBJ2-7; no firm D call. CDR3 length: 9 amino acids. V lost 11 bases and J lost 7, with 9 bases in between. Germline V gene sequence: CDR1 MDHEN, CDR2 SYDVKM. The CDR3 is CAQILEQYF. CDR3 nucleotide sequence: TGTGCCCAGATCTTGGAGCAGTACTTC. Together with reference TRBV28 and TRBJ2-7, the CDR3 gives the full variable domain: DVKVTQSSRYLVKRTGEKVFLECVQDMDHENMFWYRQDPGLGLRLIYFSYDVKMKEKGDIPEGYSVSREKKERFSLILESASTNQTSMYLCAQILEQYFGPGTRLTVT.

As DNA, the CDR3 is TGTGCCTGGACAGGGCGAAGTGAGTATGGCTACACCTTC. Translation gives CAWTGRSEYGYTF. V and J are TRBV30 and TRBJ1-2; weak D call: TRBD1 (5 bases). V dropped 4 bases and J dropped 5 bases, with 14 bases sitting between them. Looked up from germline, CDR1 is GTSNPN and CDR2 is SVGIG (reference sequence). The CDR3 consists of 13 residues.

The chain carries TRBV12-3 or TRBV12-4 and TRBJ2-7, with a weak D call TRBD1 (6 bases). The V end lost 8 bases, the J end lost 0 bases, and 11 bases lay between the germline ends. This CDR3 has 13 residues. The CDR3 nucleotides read TGTGCCAGCGGATCGACAGGCTCCTACGAGCAGTACTTC. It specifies CASGSTGSYEQYF.

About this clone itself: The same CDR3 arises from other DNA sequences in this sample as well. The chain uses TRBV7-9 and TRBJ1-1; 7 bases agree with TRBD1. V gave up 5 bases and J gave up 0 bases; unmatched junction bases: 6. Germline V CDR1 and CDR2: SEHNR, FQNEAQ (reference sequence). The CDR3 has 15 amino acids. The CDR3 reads CASSPRTGVNTEAFF. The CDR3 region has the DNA TGTGCCAGCAGCCCCCGGACAGGCGTGAACACTGAAGCTTTCTTT.

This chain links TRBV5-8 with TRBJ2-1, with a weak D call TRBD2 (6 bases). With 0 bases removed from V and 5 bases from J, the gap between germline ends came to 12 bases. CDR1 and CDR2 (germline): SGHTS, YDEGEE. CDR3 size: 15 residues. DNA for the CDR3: TGTGCCAGCAGCTTGGCGCCCGGAGGGCACAATGAGCAGTTCTTC. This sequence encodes CASSLAPGGHNEQFF.